Described below is a single T cell receptor (beta chain) sequence and its context. Its antigen is not identified. These data come from a study of identifying expanded T cells in peripheral blood. Germline values: CDR1 SGHTS, CDR2 YDEGEE. The length of the CDR3 is 15 residues. V lost 0 bases and J lost 5, with 13 bases in between. Notes on the study in general: Over about two and four weeks, about 17 and 20 clones changed, versus more than 1 between replicates. Approximately two-week clone count variance significantly increased as total template count grew.

During the collection period, no donor immune events like infections were recorded. Produced via immunoSEQ multiplex PCR; TCRdb's table is partial and in-frame only. The repertoire holds about 130,000 clones, 86% seen once, with about 8% in the top ten. This clonotype was obtained from a person between 18 and 69 years old in good health. The sequencing input was blood. V gene TRBV5-8 combines with J gene TRBJ2-3, with a weak D call TRBD1 (6 bases). CDR3 in amino acids: CASSLGARGIDTQYF. The CDR3 DNA reads as TGTGCCAGCAGCTTGGGAGCCAGGGGTATAGATACGCAGTATTTT.